Below, 18 T cell receptor beta chains from the same sample are listed, as sequenced in a study of T-cell memory formation after mild COVID-19. From the 5' RACE reads, TCRdb called clonotypes with MiXCR, one entry per CDR3 protein. Counted here are around 450,000 distinct CDR3 sequences, roughly 24% occurring once; the ten biggest clones make up around 9.5%. The sample taken for sequencing was PBMCs or a T cell subset sorted from them (not recorded which). The receptors were gathered from an adult woman who had mild COVID-19 (a few samples of this study predate the infection). Cell type and time point are not known.

This clonotype has just a few counts. J is TRBJ2-7 and V is TRBV7-2; a weak D match, TRBD1 (5 bases). The CDR3 has 15 amino acids. Germline CDR1 and CDR2: SGHTA and FQGNSA. V lost 1 base to trimming and J lost 0 bases, with 10 bases between them. CDR3 coding DNA: TGTGCCAGCAGCTTAGGGGGCGACGGCTCCTACGAGCAGTACTTC. Amino acid sequence: CASSLGGDGSYEQYF. Supplemented by reference TRBV7-2 and TRBJ2-7, the full variable domain reads GAGVSQSPSNKVTEKGKDVELRCDPISGHTALYWYRQSLGQGLEFLIYFQGNSAPDKSGLPSDRFSAERTGGSVSTLTIQRTQQEDSAVYLCASSLGGDGSYEQYFGPGTRLTVT.

The table lists this clonotype with a few counts. The chain carries TRBV3-1 and TRBJ1-2, with D possibly matching TRBD1 (5 bases). V shed 2 bases and J shed 2 bases, with 9 bases lying between them. Germline V gives CDR1 LGHDT, CDR2 YNNKEL (reference sequence). This CDR3 region has 14 residues. In nucleotides, the CDR3 is TGTGCCAGCAGCCAATACGAGGGGAACTATGGCTACACCTTC. It translates to CASSQYEGNYGYTF.

This rearrangement joins TRBV24-1 to TRBJ2-3; 8 bases are shared with TRBD2. J gave up 3 bases and V 5 bases, and 12 bases lay outside the gene matches. This CDR3 is built from 17 residues. Germline V gives CDR1 KGHDR, CDR2 SFDVKD. CDR3 amino acids: CATSAILAAQGTDTQYF. In DNA, the CDR3 is TGTGCCACCAGTGCGATACTAGCGGCCCAAGGAACAGATACGCAGTATTTT.

The V gene is TRBV13, the J gene TRBJ1-2; D is unclear. Trimming cost V 0 bases and J 2 bases, with 10 bases left between them. Germline assignment: CDR1 PRHDT and CDR2 FYEKMQ (reference sequence). The CDR3 is 15 residues long. CDR3 loop: CASSLGRAMNYGYTF. CDR3 coding DNA: TGTGCCAGCAGCTTAGGCCGGGCAATGAACTATGGCTACACCTTC. The full variable domain, in which reference TRBV13 and TRBJ1-2 provide the parts outside the CDR3, is AAGVIQSPRHLIKEKRETATLKCYPIPRHDTVYWYQQGPGQDPQFLISFYEKMQSDKGSIPDRFSAQQFSDYHSELNMSSLELGDSALYFCASSLGRAMNYGYTFGSGTRLTVV.

The J gene is TRBJ2-7, the V gene TRBV5-1; no definite D call. Germline V lookup: CDR1 SGHRS, CDR2 YFSETQ. V was shortened by 1 base and J by 4 bases, with 15 bases between the two germline ends. The length of the CDR3 is 15 residues. CDR3 amino acids: CASSLWGSVAYEQYF. CDR3 bases: TGCGCCAGCAGCTTGTGGGGTTCGGTGGCGTACGAGCAGTACTTC.

This clonotype was recorded many times. The chain links TRBV7-2 to TRBJ2-7; D unclear. From germline, CDR1 is SGHTA and CDR2 FQGNSA. Deletions cut 5 bases from V and 0 bases from J, with 2 bases between. The CDR3 totals 11 residues. The chain's CDR3 is CASSVSYEQYF. Here the CDR3 DNA reads TGTGCCAGCAGCGTCTCCTACGAGCAGTACTTC.

V usage is TRBV20-1 and J usage is TRBJ1-4, with D perhaps matching TRBD1 (5 bases). The CDR3 spans 11 residues. Trimming took off 6 bases at V and 8 bases at J, with 10 bases between the two ends. Germline lookup yields CDR1 DFQATT and CDR2 SNEGSKA (reference sequence). For the CDR3, the DNA is TGCAGTGCCCTGGGGGAGGAAAAACTGTTTTTT. Translated: CSALGEEKLFF.

This rearrangement joins TRBV20-1 to TRBJ2-5, with a possible D match to TRBD1 (5 bases). CDR1 and CDR2 from the germline V gene are DFQATT and SNEGSKA (reference sequence). This CDR3 region has 14 residues. The V gene lost 4 bases and the J gene lost 7 bases, with 19 bases spanning the gap. DNA of the CDR3: TGCAGTGCTACCAGAGGCAGGGAATATTGGACCCAGTACTTC. Its translation is CSATRGREYWTQYF.

The gene calls are TRBV6-5 and TRBJ2-6; TRBD1 agrees at 10 bases. The germline V gene encodes CDR1 MNHEY and CDR2 SVGAGI. Trimming took 8 bases from V and 0 from J; bases not matched to a gene: 1. The CDR3 length is 15 residues. The CDR3 region is CASRTGGSGANVLTF. The CDR3, as DNA: TGTGCCAGCCGGACAGGGGGCTCTGGGGCCAACGTCCTGACTTTC.

The sample holds a few counts of this clonotype. The rearrangement links TRBV12-3 or TRBV12-4 to TRBJ1-2; TRBD1 aligns across 9 bases. Germline trimming cut 3 bases from V and 4 bases from J; bases unmatched to any gene: 3. The CDR3 runs to 14 residues. CDR3 nucleotide sequence: TGTGCCAGCAGTTTGCGGACAGGGGTCTATGGCTACACCTTC. Residues: CASSLRTGVYGYTF.

The chain is built from TRBV12-3 or TRBV12-4 and TRBJ1-6, with 7 bases identical to TRBD1. The CDR3 is 15 residues long. V shed 6 bases, J shed 9 bases, and the junction held 11 bases outside the gene matches. CDR3 DNA sequence: TGTGCCAGCAGAACCAACAGGGGCGACTCTTCACCCCTCCACTTT. This sequence encodes CASRTNRGDSSPLHF.

This clonotype has a handful of counts. CDR3 loop: CASSESAEQYF. The CDR3 coding sequence is TGTGCCAGCAGTGAATCGGCGGAGCAGTACTTC. The chain is built from TRBV25-1 and TRBJ2-7, with D uncertain. Trimming took off 1 base at V and 7 bases at J, with 5 bases between the two ends. Germline CDR1 and CDR2: MGHDK and SYGVNS. The CDR3 extends over 11 amino acids.

This CDR3 is CSARDRGQPQHF. The CDR3 nucleotides are TGCAGTGCTAGAGATAGGGGTCAGCCCCAGCATTTT. The gene calls are TRBV20-1 and TRBJ1-5, with D perhaps TRBD1 (5 bases). This CDR3 has 12 amino acids. V shed 0 bases and J shed 6 bases, with 6 bases lying between them. Germline lookup yields CDR1 DFQATT and CDR2 SNEGSKA (reference sequence).

The J gene is TRBJ1-5, the V gene TRBV12-3 or TRBV12-4, with a weak D call TRBD1 (6 bases). Trimming took 6 bases from V and 6 from J, leaving 18 bases between them. The CDR3 is 15 amino acids. In DNA form, the CDR3 reads TGTGCCAGCAGGGCAGGGGCGCAAGTAGGTCAGCCCCAGCATTTT. Protein: CASRAGAQVGQPQHF.

This clonotype came up a few times. This chain joins TRBV6-1 and TRBJ2-7; 11 bases line up with TRBD2. The J segment lost 7 bases and the V segment lost 8 bases, leaving 10 bases of the junction unmatched. CDR3 length: 14 residues. Germline loops: CDR1 MNHNS, CDR2 SASEGT. CDR3 sequence reads: CASLTSGGWREQYF. DNA for the CDR3: TGTGCCAGCCTCACTAGCGGGGGCTGGCGTGAGCAGTACTTC.

This clonotype occurred a few times. V and J are TRBV24-1 and TRBJ2-7; 10 positions match TRBD2. This CDR3 contains 14 residues. J gave up 2 bases and V 5 bases, and 2 bases lay outside the gene matches. Germline assignment: CDR1 KGHDR and CDR2 SFDVKD. The CDR3 coding sequence is TGTGCCACCAGTGGAGCGGGAGGGCCCTACGAGCAGTACTTC. Encoded protein: CATSGAGGPYEQYF.

V and J are TRBV5-4 and TRBJ2-3; D is undetermined. Germline V gives CDR1 SGHNT, CDR2 YYREEE (reference sequence). This CDR3 contains 14 residues. Trimming stripped 7 bases from V and 2 bases from J, with 14 bases between. The CDR3 loop is CASGFVGITDTQYF. CDR3 coding DNA: TGTGCCAGCGGTTTCGTGGGGATCACAGATACGCAGTATTTT.

This clonotype appeared a few times. The rearrangement joins TRBV7-9 to TRBJ2-7; possibly TRBD2 for D (5 bases). The CDR3 runs to 19 residues. Trimming cost V 1 base and J 4 bases, with 26 bases left between them. In germline, CDR1 is SEHNR, CDR2 FQNEAQ (reference sequence). The CDR3 DNA follows: TGTGCCAGCAGCTTAGAAATCTTAGTGGGCGGGCCGCCTGTTTACGAGCAGTACTTC. The encoded protein is CASSLEILVGGPPVYEQYF.